Listed below are T cell receptor beta chains from one sample, sequenced in a study of naive and memory T cell subsets. TCRdb re-called the UMI-ligation and nested PCR reads with MiXCR, one entry per CDR3 protein. The table lists 15,000 to 20,000 distinct CDR3 sequences, roughly 9% of them singletons, with 23% in the top ten. Sequenced material: central memory CD8+ T cells from blood. The receptor set was obtained from a human donor in good health. Each CDR3 is given with its conserved first and last residue. The D gene is left open where the match is weak. The size entry is marked missing in some rows and otherwise reads once, few, many or a size class.

CDR3 length,V gene,clone size,J gene,D gene,CDR3 protein,CDR3 DNA
12,TRBV29-1,many,TRBJ2-5,.,CSVVGTAETQYF,TGCAGCGTTGTCGGGACGGCAGAGACCCAGTACTTC
15,TRBV4-2,.,TRBJ1-1,.,CASSQGFGEALEAFF,TGTGCCAGCAGCCAAGGGTTTGGTGAAGCATTAGAAGCTTTCTTT
15,TRBV12-3/TRBV12-4,.,TRBJ2-1,.,CASSEGLSSYNEQFF,TGTGCCAGCAGTGAGGGACTCAGCTCCTACAATGAGCAGTTCTTC
14,TRBV9,many,TRBJ2-4,.,CASSPTSSKGIQYF,TGTGCCAGCAGCCCAACCTCCTCGAAGGGCATTCAGTACTTC
16,TRBV19,many,TRBJ2-5,TRBD1,CASSRIMDRGPETQYF,TGTGCCAGTAGTCGAATTATGGACAGGGGGCCCGAGACCCAGTACTTC
16,TRBV4-3,.,TRBJ2-6,.,CASSQETYSGANVLTF,TGCGCCAGCAGCCAAGAAACTTACTCTGGGGCCAACGTCCTGACTTTC
15,TRBV7-2,.,TRBJ2-1,TRBD2,CAERSDSGVYNEQFF,TGTGCCGAGAGGTCCGATAGCGGGGTCTACAATGAGCAGTTCTTC
16,TRBV3-1,.,TRBJ2-7,.,CASSQGDSGGPYEQYF,TGTGCCAGCAGCCAAGGAGATTCGGGGGGCCCCTACGAGCAGTACTTC
13,TRBV6-5,many,TRBJ2-2,.,CASSYPESGELFF,TGTGCCAGCAGTTACCCAGAGTCCGGGGAGCTGTTTTTT
13,TRBV29-1,medium-sized,TRBJ2-7,TRBD2,CSVGTSGTYEQYF,TGCAGCGTCGGGACTAGCGGAACCTACGAGCAGTACTTC
15,TRBV7-9,.,TRBJ1-2,.,CASSPPDRTNYGYTF,TGTGCCAGCAGCCCGCCCGACAGAACTAACTATGGCTACACCTTC
14,TRBV13,few,TRBJ2-7,.,CASSPREYFYEQYF,TGTGCCAGCAGCCCCAGGGAATACTTCTACGAGCAGTACTTC
13,TRBV28,few,TRBJ2-7,.,CASNQQGLGEQYF,TGTGCCAGCAACCAACAGGGTTTGGGGGAGCAGTACTTC
16,TRBV15,medium-sized,TRBJ1-6,.,CATSRNQEADNSPLHF,TGTGCCACCAGCAGAAACCAGGAGGCAGATAATTCACCCCTCCACTTT
12,TRBV29-1,.,TRBJ1-2,.,CSVGKVNYGYTF,TGCAGCGTTGGGAAGGTTAACTATGGCTACACCTTC
14,TRBV11-1,few,TRBJ2-1,.,CASSLIASYNEQFF,TGTGCCAGCAGCTTAATAGCTTCCTACAATGAGCAGTTCTTC
14,TRBV15,.,TRBJ1-2,.,CATSTGREVIGYTF,TGTGCCACCAGCACGGGCAGGGAGGTTATCGGCTACACCTTC
14,TRBV29-1,.,TRBJ1-2,.,CSVLPRAANYGYTF,TGCAGCGTTCTCCCAAGGGCGGCTAACTATGGCTACACCTTC
13,TRBV2,.,TRBJ2-1,TRBD2,CASSAGGLNEQFF,TGTGCCAGCAGTGCGGGAGGCTTGAATGAGCAGTTCTTC